The next 15 T cell receptor beta chains were all read from a single sample in a study of blood T cell repertoires in COVID-19. The assay was immunoSEQ multiplex PCR, and TCRdb's table has in-frame clones only and misses some. Altogether 210,000 or so clones are present, almost 90% being singletons, with the ten largest covering roughly 1.5%. The sample comprised peripheral blood. The receptors derive from a man younger than 30 with active or convalescent COVID-19.

The rearrangement uses TRBV19 and TRBJ2-7, with a possible D match to TRBD2 (6 bases). Deletions cut 1 base from V and 3 bases from J, with 13 bases between. CDR1 and CDR2 from the germline V gene are LNHDA and SQIVND (reference sequence). The CDR3 sequence is 15 residues long. Here the CDR3 DNA reads TGTGCCAGTAGTATAGCAGGGCGGGGCTTCTACGAGCAGTACTTC. Translated, it gives CASSIAGRGFYEQYF. Supplemented by reference TRBV19 and TRBJ2-7, the full variable domain reads DGGITQSPKYLFRKEGQNVTLSCEQNLNHDAMYWYRQDPGQGLRLIYYSQIVNDFQKGDIAEGYSVSREKKESFPLTVTSAQKNPTAFYLCASSIAGRGFYEQYFGPGTRLTVT.

The chain combines TRBV3-1 (or the pseudogene TRBV3-2) with TRBJ1-1; possible D gene TRBD1, 6 bases. The length of the CDR3 is 17 residues. V dropped 3 bases and J dropped 3 bases, with 20 bases sitting between them. Germline V gene data show CDR1 as LGHDT and CDR2 as YNNKEL (reference sequence). The CDR3 bases are TGTGCCAGCAGCCAGGCCGGACGGGACAAGATGGACACTGAAGCTTTCTTT. Translated: CASSQAGRDKMDTEAFF.

V and J are TRBV30 and TRBJ2-3; 11 bases line up with TRBD1. Trimming cost V 2 bases and J 2 bases; bases outside gene matches: 9. Germline lookup yields CDR1 GTSNPN and CDR2 SVGIG (reference sequence). This CDR3 region has 17 residues. CDR3 residues: CAWSLDRGRLYTDTQYF. The CDR3 region has the DNA TGTGCCTGGAGTCTGGACAGGGGGCGACTATACACAGATACGCAGTATTTT.

The chain employs TRBV28 and TRBJ2-1, with D uncertain. CDR1 is MDHEN, CDR2 SYDVKM, per germline. The CDR3 is 12 amino acids. Between the trimmed V and J ends, which lost 4 bases and 9 bases, there was a span of 10 bases. CDR3 protein: CASSYLLLEQFF. CDR3 DNA: TGTGCCAGCAGTTATCTTCTCCTTGAGCAGTTCTTC.

The chain is built from TRBV7-2 and TRBJ2-2; D may be TRBD2 (6 bases). V dropped 7 bases and J dropped 5 bases, with 14 bases sitting between them. Per germline, CDR1 SGHTA and CDR2 FQGNSA. CDR3 length: 14 residues. The DNA of the CDR3 is TGTGCCAGCACCGGGACTTTACGGACCGGGGAGCTGTTTTTT. Translating gives CASTGTLRTGELFF.

The chain couples TRBV25-1 to TRBJ2-1; the match to TRBD2 covers 9 bases. CDR1 is MGHDK, CDR2 SYGVNS, per germline. The CDR3 spans 17 residues. V trimming: 4 bases; J trimming: 8 bases; junction bases outside the gene matches: 15. DNA of the CDR3: TGTGCCAGCAGTGGTACTAGGCGGGGGGGGGCCAGCCATGAGCAGTTCTTC. This translates into CASSGTRRGGASHEQFF.

The CDR3 is CASSQVMREGYEQYF. The CDR3 DNA follows: TGCGCCAGCAGCCAAGTTATGCGGGAGGGCTACGAGCAGTACTTC. The J gene is TRBJ2-7, the V gene TRBV4-1, with 9 bases identical to TRBD2. J gave up 3 bases and V 1 base, and 4 bases lay outside the gene matches. CDR1 is MGHRA, CDR2 YSYEKL, per germline. The CDR3 runs to 15 residues.

V usage is TRBV6-5 and J usage is TRBJ2-2, with TRBD1 identical over 9 bases. The junction had 4 bases not matched to a gene; V was cut back by 7 bases and J by 4 bases. CDR1 and CDR2 from the germline V gene are MNHEY and SVGAGI. The CDR3 runs 14 residues. The CDR3 loop is CASTRDRVTGELFF. The CDR3 DNA is TGTGCCAGCACCCGGGACAGGGTCACCGGGGAGCTGTTTTTT.

The chain links TRBV27 to TRBJ1-1; TRBD1 aligns across 8 bases. This CDR3 is built from 15 residues. J was trimmed by 2 bases and V by 8 bases; bases with no gene match: 10. Looked up from germline, CDR1 is MNHEY and CDR2 is SMNVEV (reference sequence). Written as DNA, the CDR3 is TGTGCCAGCCTACAGGGGGGACAGAAAAACACTGAAGCTTTCTTT. This gives the protein CASLQGGQKNTEAFF.

This sequence joins TRBV19 and TRBJ2-1; a weak D match, TRBD1 (6 bases). CDR3 length equals 13 residues. Trimming pared 4 bases from V and 9 bases from J, leaving 13 bases between. Germline V gene data show CDR1 as LNHDA and CDR2 as SQIVND (reference sequence). The CDR3 sequence: CASSTRQGLEQFF. CDR3 DNA: TGTGCCAGTAGTACGAGGCAGGGGCTTGAGCAGTTCTTC. The whole variable domain, remainder taken from reference TRBV19 and TRBJ2-1, is DGGITQSPKYLFRKEGQNVTLSCEQNLNHDAMYWYRQDPGQGLRLIYYSQIVNDFQKGDIAEGYSVSREKKESFPLTVTSAQKNPTAFYLCASSTRQGLEQFFGPGTRLTVL.

The chain has TRBV21-1 and TRBJ1-4; TRBD1, the table's D call, lacks a check against the DNA. TRBV21-1 is given as a pseudogene. The length of the CDR3 is 16 residues. DNA of the CDR3: TGTGCCAGCAGCCACTTTCCAGGGAAGGGAAATGAAAAACTGTTTTTT. Translated, it gives CASSHFPGKGNEKLFF.

The J gene is TRBJ1-6, the V gene TRBV14; no firm D call. Germline V CDR1 and CDR2: SGHDN, FVKESK. This CDR3 spans 13 amino acids. V lost 2 bases and J lost 9, with 8 bases in between. CDR3 DNA: TGTGCCAGCAGCCAACCCGGCGGTTCACCCCTCCACTTT. It encodes CASSQPGGSPLHF.

This clone has a handful of counts. The genes are TRBV18 and TRBJ1-4, with D tentatively TRBD1 (6 bases). The CDR3 is 14 residues long. V lost 7 bases to trimming and J lost 0 bases, with 9 bases between them. Germline V gene lookup returns CDR1 KGHSH and CDR2 LQKENI. The chain's CDR3 is CASFEGATNEKLFF. Here the CDR3 DNA reads TGTGCCAGCTTTGAGGGGGCAACTAATGAAAAACTGTTTTTT.

This clone was detected once. The V call is TRBV11-2, the J call TRBJ1-1; the match to TRBD1 covers 8 bases. CDR3 size: 14 residues. The V gene end was trimmed by 5 bases and the J gene end by 4 bases; junction bases not matched to a gene: 6. Germline values: CDR1 SGHAT, CDR2 FQNNGV. CDR3 protein: CASSQTGAGTEAFF. CDR3 sequence (DNA): TGTGCCAGCAGCCAGACAGGGGCCGGCACTGAAGCTTTCTTT.

This CDR3 reads CASSQVRGDYEQYF. The CDR3 bases are TGTGCCAGCAGCCAAGTCCGGGGAGACTACGAGCAGTACTTC. This rearrangement joins TRBV4-2 to TRBJ2-7; D may be TRBD2 (5 bases). This CDR3 region has 14 residues. Trimming left V 1 base short and J 3 bases short, with 10 bases between. Germline V lookup: CDR1 LGHNA, CDR2 YNFKEQ.